This T cell receptor beta chain originates from a study of blood T cell repertoires in COVID-19. Study summary: Spain, Italy and the United States supplied samples that represented acute and convalescent COVID-19. T cells, B-cell-depleted T cells, or PBMCs supplied cDNA or gDNA.

The cohort comprised adults aged 18 to 89 years residing in about two dozen US areas. The ends lost 3 bases at V and 10 bases at J; junction bases unmatched: 3. This CDR3 is 14 amino acids long. Germline values: CDR1 MGHDK, CDR2 SYGVNS. Only a few counts were recorded for this clone. In the source study's methods: The assay estimated nucleated cells by amplifying reference gene primers. TCRdb's table, derived via immunoSEQ multiplex PCR, lists solely in-frame clones and lacks some. V and J calls and clone size are those listed in that table; D and trimming were worked out from the DNA. The sample yields about 310,000 clones, 89% seen once.

The TCR comes from a man in his fifties or sixties who had recovered from COVID-19. The rearrangement joins TRBV25-1 to TRBJ1-6; the match to TRBD1 covers 10 bases. Sample: PBMCs or T cells enriched from blood (not recorded which). In nucleotides, the CDR3 is TGTGCCAGCAGTGAGGGACAGGGGAGATCACCCCTCCACTTT. This sequence encodes CASSEGQGRSPLHF.